This TCR beta chain was recorded in a study of CD8+ T cells in alopecia areata. Specified treatment: oral pan-JAK inhibitor, 5-10 mg twice daily. After isolation, RNA underwent reverse transcription to generate cDNA as the sequencing template. The data were produced by immunoSEQ multiplex PCR, yet TCRdb's version contains in-frame clones alone and is incomplete. Of hundreds of thousands of clones listed, approximately 60% are singletons. Sequencing was performed on CD4+ T cells sorted from blood, taken between weeks 51 and 54, from a patient treated with tofacitinib. The sequence derives from a human donor with alopecia areata.

CDR3 amino acids: CASSGPTGGFRPQHF. CDR3 in DNA: TGTGCCAGTAGTGGGCCGACAGGGGGATTTCGGCCCCAGCATTTT. The chain uses TRBV19 and TRBJ1-5, with 9 bases that match TRBD1. Germline V gene lookup returns CDR1 LNHDA and CDR2 SQIVND (reference sequence). This CDR3 contains 15 residues. The trim removed 5 bases at V and 9 bases at J, leaving 11 bases unmatched. Using reference TRBV19 and TRBJ1-5 for the parts outside the CDR3, the full variable domain is DGGITQSPKYLFRKEGQNVTLSCEQNLNHDAMYWYRQDPGQGLRLIYYSQIVNDFQKGDIAEGYSVSREKKESFPLTVTSAQKNPTAFYLCASSGPTGGFRPQHFGDGTRLSIL.